This T cell receptor (beta chain) was sequenced for a study of blood T cells in healthy people across ages. The CDR3 length is 14 residues. Trimming cost V 2 bases and J 6 bases, with 13 bases left between them. CDR1 and CDR2 (germline): MDHEN, SYDVKM. In this sample, this clonotype turned up many times. The antigen remains undetermined. Findings and limits, study-wide: Among long-lived donors, naive CD4+ cells were more numerous and diversity higher than in aged donors.

Then a second PCR, running about 7 to 11 cycles, was carried out with a sample-barcoded 5' primer and a J-beta primer mix. Every cDNA molecule carried a tag from a template-switch adaptor bearing 12 random nucleotides. TCRdb independently ran MiXCR on the 5' RACE reads; one entry per CDR3 protein. The data hold roughly 720,000 distinct CDR3 sequences, with about 55% observed a single time. Material: blood. The J gene is TRBJ1-2, the V gene TRBV28, with D possibly TRBD1 on 6 matching bases. The receptor was isolated from a man aged 80 or over in good health. The CDR3 spells CASSLVGGKNGYTF. The CDR3 region has the DNA TGTGCCAGCAGTTTAGTAGGGGGGAAAAATGGCTACACCTTC.